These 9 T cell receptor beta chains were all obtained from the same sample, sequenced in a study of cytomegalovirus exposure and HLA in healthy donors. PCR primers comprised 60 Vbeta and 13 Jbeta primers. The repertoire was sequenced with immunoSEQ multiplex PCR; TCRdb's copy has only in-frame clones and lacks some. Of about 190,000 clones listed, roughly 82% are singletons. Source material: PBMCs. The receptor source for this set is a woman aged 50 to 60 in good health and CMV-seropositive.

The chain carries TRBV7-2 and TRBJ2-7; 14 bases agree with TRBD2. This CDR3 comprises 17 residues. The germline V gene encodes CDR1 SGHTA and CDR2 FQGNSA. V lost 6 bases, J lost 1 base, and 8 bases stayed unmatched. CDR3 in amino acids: CASSMTSGGAKSYEQYF. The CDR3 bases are TGTGCCAGCAGTATGACTAGCGGGGGGGCGAAGTCCTACGAGCAGTACTTC.

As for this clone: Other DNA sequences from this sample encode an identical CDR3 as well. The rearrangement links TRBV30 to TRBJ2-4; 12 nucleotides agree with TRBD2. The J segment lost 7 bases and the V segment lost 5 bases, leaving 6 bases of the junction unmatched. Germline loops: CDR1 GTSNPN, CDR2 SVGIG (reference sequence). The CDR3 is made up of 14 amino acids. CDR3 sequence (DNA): TGTGCCTGGTCGACTAGCGGGGGACCGAACATTCAGTACTTC. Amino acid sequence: CAWSTSGGPNIQYF. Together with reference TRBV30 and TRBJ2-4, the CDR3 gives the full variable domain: SQTIHQWPATLVQPVGSPLSLECTVEGTSNPNLYWYRQAAGRGLQLLFYSVGIGQISSEVPQNLSASRPQDRQFILSSKKLLLSDSGFYLCAWSTSGGPNIQYFGAGTRLSVL.

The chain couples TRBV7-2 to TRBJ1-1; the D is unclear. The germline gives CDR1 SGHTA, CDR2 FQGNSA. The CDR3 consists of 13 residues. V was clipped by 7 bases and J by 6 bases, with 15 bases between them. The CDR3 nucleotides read TGTGCCAGCACCCCTACCCAGGTGTCTGAAGCTTTCTTT. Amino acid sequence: CASTPTQVSEAFF.

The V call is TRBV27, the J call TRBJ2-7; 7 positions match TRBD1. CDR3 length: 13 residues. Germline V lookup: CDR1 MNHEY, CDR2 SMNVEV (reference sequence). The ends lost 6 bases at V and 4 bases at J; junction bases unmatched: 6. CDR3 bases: TGTGCCAGCAGCCCGAGGGGGCTGTACGAGCAGTACTTC. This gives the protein CASSPRGLYEQYF.

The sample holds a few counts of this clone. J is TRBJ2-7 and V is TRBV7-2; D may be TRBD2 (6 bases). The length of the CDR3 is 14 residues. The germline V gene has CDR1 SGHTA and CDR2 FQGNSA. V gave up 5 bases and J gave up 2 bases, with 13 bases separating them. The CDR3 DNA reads TGTGCCAGCAGCCCCCAGCCGGGGGCCTACGAGCAGTACTTC. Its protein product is CASSPQPGAYEQYF.

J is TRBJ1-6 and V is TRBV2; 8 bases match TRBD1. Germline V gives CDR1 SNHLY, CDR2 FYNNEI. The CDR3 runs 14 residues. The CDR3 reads CGGRRTGKNSPLHF. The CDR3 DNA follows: TGTGGAGGGCGACGGACAGGGAAAAATTCACCCCTCCACTTT.

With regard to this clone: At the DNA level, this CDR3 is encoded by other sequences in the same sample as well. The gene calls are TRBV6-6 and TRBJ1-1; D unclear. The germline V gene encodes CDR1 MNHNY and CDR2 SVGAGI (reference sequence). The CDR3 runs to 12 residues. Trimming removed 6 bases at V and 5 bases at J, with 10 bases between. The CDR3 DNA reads TGTGCCAGCAGCCGGGGAGGGACTGAAGCTTTCTTT. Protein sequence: CASSRGGTEAFF.

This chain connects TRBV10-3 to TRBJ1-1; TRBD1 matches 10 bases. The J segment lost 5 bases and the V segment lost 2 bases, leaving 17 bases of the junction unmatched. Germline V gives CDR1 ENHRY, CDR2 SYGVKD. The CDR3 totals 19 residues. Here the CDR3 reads CAISEPPGGTGVRGTEAFF. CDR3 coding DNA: TGTGCCATCAGTGAGCCCCCCGGGGGGACAGGGGTACGAGGGACTGAAGCTTTCTTT.

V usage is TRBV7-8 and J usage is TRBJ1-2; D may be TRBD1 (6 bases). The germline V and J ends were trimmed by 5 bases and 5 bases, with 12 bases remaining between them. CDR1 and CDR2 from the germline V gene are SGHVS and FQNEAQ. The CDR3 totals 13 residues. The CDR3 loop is CASSPRGAYGYTF. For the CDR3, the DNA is TGTGCCAGCAGCCCTCGGGGGGCGTATGGCTACACCTTC.